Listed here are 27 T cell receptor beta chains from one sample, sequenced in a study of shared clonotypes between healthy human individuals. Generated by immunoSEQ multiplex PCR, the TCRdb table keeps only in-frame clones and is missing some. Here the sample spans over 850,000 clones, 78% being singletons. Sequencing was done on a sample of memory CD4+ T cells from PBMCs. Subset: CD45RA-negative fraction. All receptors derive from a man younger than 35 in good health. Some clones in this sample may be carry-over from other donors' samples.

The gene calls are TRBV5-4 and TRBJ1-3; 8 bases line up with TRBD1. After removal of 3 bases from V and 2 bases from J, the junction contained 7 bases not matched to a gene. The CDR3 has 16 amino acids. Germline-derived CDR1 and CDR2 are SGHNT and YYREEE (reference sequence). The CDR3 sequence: CASSSTRQGTGNTIYF. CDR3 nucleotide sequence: TGTGCCAGCAGCTCTACCCGACAGGGGACTGGAAACACCATATATTTT.

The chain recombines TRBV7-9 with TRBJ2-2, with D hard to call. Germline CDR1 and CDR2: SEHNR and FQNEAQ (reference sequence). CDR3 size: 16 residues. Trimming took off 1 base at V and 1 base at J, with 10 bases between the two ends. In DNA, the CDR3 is TGTGCCAGCAGCTTAGGTCTAATCCTGAACACCGGGGAGCTGTTTTTT. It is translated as CASSLGLILNTGELFF.

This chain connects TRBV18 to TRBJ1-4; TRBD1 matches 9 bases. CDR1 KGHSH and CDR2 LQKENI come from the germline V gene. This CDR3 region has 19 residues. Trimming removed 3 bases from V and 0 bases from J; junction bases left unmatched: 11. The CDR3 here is CASSPGTGLKVATNEKLFF. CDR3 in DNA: TGTGCCAGCTCACCGGGGACAGGGCTCAAAGTTGCAACTAATGAAAAACTGTTTTTT.

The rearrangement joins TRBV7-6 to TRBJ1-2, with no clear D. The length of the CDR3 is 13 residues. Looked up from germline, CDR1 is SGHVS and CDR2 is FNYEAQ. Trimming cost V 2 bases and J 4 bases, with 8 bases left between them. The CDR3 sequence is CASSLSPLYGYTF. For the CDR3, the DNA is TGTGCCAGCAGCTTATCACCGCTCTATGGCTACACCTTC.

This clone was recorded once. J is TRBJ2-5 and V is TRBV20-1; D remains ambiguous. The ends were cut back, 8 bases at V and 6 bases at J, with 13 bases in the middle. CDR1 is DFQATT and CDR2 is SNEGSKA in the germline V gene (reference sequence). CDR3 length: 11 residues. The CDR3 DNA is TGCAGTTATGTGGGTGGGCAGACCCAGTACTTC. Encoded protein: CSYVGGQTQYF.

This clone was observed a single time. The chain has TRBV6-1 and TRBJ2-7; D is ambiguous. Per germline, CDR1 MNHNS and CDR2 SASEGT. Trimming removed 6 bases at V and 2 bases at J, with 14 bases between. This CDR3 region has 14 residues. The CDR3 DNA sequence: TGTGCCAGCAGGGATCAACAGTCCGCCTACGAGCAGTACTTC. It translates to CASRDQQSAYEQYF.

CDR3 in DNA: TGTGCCAGCAGTGAACGGGTGAATTGGCAGGTGGGGGAAAAACTGTTTTTT. Residues: CASSERVNWQVGEKLFF. The rearrangement joins TRBV6-1 to TRBJ1-4; D remains ambiguous. Trimming removed 2 bases from V and 8 bases from J, with 21 bases in between. The CDR3 covers 17 residues. CDR1 and CDR2 from the germline V gene are MNHNS and SASEGT.

The CDR3 loop reads CASSIEGRSSYEQYF. The CDR3 nucleotides are TGTGCCAGCAGCATAGAGGGCAGGAGCTCCTACGAGCAGTACTTC. The J gene is TRBJ2-7, the V gene TRBV5-5; tentatively, D is TRBD2 (5 bases). The V and J ends lost 4 bases and 0 bases respectively, with 14 bases between them. CDR1 SGHKS and CDR2 YYEKEE come from the germline V gene (reference sequence). CDR3 length: 15 amino acids.

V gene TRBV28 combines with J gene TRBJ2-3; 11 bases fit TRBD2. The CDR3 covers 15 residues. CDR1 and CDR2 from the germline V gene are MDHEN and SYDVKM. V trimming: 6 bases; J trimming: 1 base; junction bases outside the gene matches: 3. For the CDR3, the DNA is TGTGCCAGCAGCTATAGCGGGAGGGGCACAGATACGCAGTATTTT. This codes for CASSYSGRGTDTQYF. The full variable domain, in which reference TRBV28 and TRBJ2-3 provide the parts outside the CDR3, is DVKVTQSSRYLVKRTGEKVFLECVQDMDHENMFWYRQDPGLGLRLIYFSYDVKMKEKGDIPEGYSVSREKKERFSLILESASTNQTSMYLCASSYSGRGTDTQYFGPGTRLTVL.

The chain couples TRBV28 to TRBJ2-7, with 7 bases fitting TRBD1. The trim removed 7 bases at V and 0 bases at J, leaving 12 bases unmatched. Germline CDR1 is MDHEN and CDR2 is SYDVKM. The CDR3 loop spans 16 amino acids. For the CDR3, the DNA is TGTGCCAGCACCCCGGGCTCGGGACAGAGCTCCTACGAGCAGTACTTC. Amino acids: CASTPGSGQSSYEQYF.

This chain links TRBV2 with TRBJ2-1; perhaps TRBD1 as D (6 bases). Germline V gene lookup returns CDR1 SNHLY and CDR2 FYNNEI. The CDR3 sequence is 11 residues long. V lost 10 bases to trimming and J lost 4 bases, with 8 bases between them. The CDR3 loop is CATRGYNEQFF. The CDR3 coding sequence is TGTGCCACGAGGGGGTACAATGAGCAGTTCTTC.

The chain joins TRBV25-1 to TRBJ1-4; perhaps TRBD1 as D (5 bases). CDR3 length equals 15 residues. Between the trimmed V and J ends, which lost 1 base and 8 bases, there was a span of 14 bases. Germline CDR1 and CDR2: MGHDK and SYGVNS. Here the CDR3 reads CASSESGRGREKLFF. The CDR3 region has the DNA TGTGCCAGCAGTGAATCTGGACGGGGGAGGGAAAAACTGTTTTTT.

CDR3 DNA sequence: TGTGCCACCAGCAGAGATCTGGACAGAGAAGCTTTCTTT. Translating gives CATSRDLDREAFF. The chain employs TRBV15 and TRBJ1-1, with D possibly TRBD1 on 6 matching bases. V lost 0 bases to trimming and J lost 8 bases, with 10 bases between them. The germline gives CDR1 LNHNV, CDR2 YYDKDF (reference sequence). This CDR3 has 13 residues.

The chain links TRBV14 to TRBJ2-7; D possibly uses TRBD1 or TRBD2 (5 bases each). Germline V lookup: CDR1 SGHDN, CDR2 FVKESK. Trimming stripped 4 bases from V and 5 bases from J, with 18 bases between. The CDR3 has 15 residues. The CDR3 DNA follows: TGTGCCAGCAGCCTTGGCACATGGGACGGGGACGAGCAGTACTTC. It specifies CASSLGTWDGDEQYF.

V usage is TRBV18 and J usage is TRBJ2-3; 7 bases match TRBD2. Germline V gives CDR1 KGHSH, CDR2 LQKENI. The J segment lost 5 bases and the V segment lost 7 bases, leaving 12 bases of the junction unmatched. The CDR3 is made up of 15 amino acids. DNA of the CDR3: TGTGCCAGCTACAACCCGACTAGCAGGTTAGATACGCAGTATTTT. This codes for CASYNPTSRLDTQYF.

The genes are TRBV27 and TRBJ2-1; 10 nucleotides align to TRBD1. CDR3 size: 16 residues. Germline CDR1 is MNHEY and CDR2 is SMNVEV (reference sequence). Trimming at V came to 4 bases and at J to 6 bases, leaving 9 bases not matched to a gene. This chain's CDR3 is CASSSNPGQGRNEQFF. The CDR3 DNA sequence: TGTGCCAGCAGTTCCAACCCGGGACAGGGGCGCAATGAGCAGTTCTTC.

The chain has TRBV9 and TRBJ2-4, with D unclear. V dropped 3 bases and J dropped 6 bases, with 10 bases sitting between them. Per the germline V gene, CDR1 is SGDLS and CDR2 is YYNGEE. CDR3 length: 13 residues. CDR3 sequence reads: CASSAQLGNIQYF. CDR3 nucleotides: TGTGCCAGCAGCGCACAGTTGGGAAACATTCAGTACTTC.

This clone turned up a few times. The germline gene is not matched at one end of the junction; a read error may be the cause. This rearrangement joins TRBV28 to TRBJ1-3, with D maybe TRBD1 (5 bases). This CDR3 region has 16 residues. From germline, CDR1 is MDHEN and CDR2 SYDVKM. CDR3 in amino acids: CASGLVGVVSGNTIYF. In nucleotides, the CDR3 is TGTGCCAGCGGTTTGGTGGGGGTCGTCTCTGGAAACACCATATATTTT.

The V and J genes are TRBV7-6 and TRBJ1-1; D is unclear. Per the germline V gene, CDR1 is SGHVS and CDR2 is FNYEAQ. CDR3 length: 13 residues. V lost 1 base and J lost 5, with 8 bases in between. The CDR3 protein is CASSLVGETEAFF. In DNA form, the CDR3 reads TGTGCCAGCAGCTTAGTCGGCGAGACTGAAGCTTTCTTT. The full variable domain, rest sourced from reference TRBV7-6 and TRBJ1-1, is GAGVSQSPRYKVTKRGQDVALRCDPISGHVSLYWYRQALGQGPEFLTYFNYEAQQDKSGLPNDRFSAERPEGSISTLTIQRTEQRDSAMYRCASSLVGETEAFFGQGTRLTVV.

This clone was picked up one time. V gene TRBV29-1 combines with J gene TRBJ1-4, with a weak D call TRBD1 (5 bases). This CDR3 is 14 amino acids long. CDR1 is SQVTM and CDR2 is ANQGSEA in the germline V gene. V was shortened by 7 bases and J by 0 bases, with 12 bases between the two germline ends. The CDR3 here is CSASGGATNEKLFF. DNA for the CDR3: TGCAGCGCAAGCGGGGGTGCAACTAATGAAAAACTGTTTTTT. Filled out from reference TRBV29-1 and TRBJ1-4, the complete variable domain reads SAVISQKPSRDICQRGTSLTIQCQVDSQVTMMFWYRQQPGQSLTLIATANQGSEATYESGFVIDKFPISRPNLTFSTLTVSNMSPEDSSIYLCSASGGATNEKLFFGSGTQLSVL.

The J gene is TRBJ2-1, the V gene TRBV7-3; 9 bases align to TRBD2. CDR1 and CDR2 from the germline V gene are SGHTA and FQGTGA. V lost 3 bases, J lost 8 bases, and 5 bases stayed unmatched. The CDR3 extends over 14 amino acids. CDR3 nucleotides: TGTGCCAGCAGCTTGGGGACTAGCTCCGATGAGCAGTTCTTC. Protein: CASSLGTSSDEQFF.

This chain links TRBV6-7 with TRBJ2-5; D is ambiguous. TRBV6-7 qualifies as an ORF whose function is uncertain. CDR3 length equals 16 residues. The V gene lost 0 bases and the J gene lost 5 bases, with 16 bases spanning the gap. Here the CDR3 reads CASSYSGDDLRETQYF. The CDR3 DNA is TGTGCCAGCAGTTACTCTGGCGACGACCTACGGGAGACCCAGTACTTC.

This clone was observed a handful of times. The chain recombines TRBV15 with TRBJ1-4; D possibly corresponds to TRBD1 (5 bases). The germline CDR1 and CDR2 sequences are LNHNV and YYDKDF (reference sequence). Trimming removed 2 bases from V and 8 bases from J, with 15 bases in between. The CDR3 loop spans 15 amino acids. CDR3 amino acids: CATSRYRGAGEKLFF. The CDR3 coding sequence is TGTGCCACCAGCAGATATCGGGGCGCCGGCGAAAAACTGTTTTTT. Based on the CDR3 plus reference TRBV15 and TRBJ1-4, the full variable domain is DAMVIQNPRYQVTQFGKPVTLSCSQTLNHNVMYWYQQKSSQAPKLLFHYYDKDFNNEADTPDNFQSRRPNTSFCFLDIRSPGLGDTAMYLCATSRYRGAGEKLFFGSGTQLSVL.

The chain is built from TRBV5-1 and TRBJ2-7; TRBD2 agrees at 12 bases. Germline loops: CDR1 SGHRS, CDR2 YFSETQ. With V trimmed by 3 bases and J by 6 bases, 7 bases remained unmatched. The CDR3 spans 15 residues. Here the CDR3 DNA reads TGCGCCAGCAGCTCCCCTCTAGCGGGAGGGACCGAGCAGTACTTC. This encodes CASSSPLAGGTEQYF.

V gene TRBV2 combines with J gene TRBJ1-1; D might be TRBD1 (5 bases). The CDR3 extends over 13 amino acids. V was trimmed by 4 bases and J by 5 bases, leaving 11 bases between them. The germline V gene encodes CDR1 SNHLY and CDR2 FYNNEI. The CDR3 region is CASSGERGTEAFF. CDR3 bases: TGTGCCAGCAGTGGCGAGAGGGGTACTGAAGCTTTCTTT. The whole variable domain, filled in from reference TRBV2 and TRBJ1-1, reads EPEVTQTPSHQVTQMGQEVILRCVPISNHLYFYWYRQILGQKVEFLVSFYNNEISEKSEIFDDQFSVERPDGSNFTLKIRSTKLEDSAMYFCASSGERGTEAFFGQGTRLTVV.

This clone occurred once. The CDR3 DNA follows: TGCAGCGTCGGGGGACTAAACAGGGACAATGAGCAGTTCTTC. As protein: CSVGGLNRDNEQFF. The V and J genes are TRBV29-1 and TRBJ2-1; D perhaps matches TRBD2 (7 bases). Per the germline V gene, CDR1 is SQVTM and CDR2 is ANQGSEA. The V end lost 6 bases, the J end lost 5 bases, and 17 bases lay between the germline ends. CDR3 length: 14 residues.

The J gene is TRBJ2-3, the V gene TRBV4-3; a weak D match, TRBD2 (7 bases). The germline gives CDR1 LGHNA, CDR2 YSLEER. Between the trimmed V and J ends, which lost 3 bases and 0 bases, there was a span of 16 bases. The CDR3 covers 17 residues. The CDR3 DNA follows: TGCGCCAGCAGCCACCGGGGGGCTAGCGGTAGCACAGATACGCAGTATTTT. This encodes CASSHRGASGSTDTQYF.